The 32 T cell receptor beta chains given below trace back to one sample, sequenced in a study of CDR3 diversity in severe acne. MiXCR was run by TCRdb on the PCR reads, yielding one entry per CDR3 protein. The sample shows 89,000 or so distinct CDR3 sequences, 45% to 55% of them seen only once. Sequencing input: blood. These receptors originate from a male donor in good health, serving as a control.

Worth noting for this clonotype: Germline and junction disagree at one end, which may indicate a read error. The rearrangement links TRBV9 to TRBJ1-2; D possibly corresponds to TRBD1 (5 bases). CDR1 is SGDLS and CDR2 is YYNGEE in the germline V gene. CDR3 length: 15 amino acids. The CDR3 DNA sequence: TGTGCCAGCAGCGCTAGGACAAGGGGTTCTCATGGATACACCTTC. This translates into CASSARTRGSHGYTF.

Here the CDR3 reads CASRNQGGGSYNEQFF. In DNA form, the CDR3 reads TGTGCCAGCAGAAACCAGGGCGGGGGATCCTACAATGAGCAGTTCTTC. The chain is built from TRBV7-8 and TRBJ2-1; TRBD2 matches 7 bases. Germline V gives CDR1 SGHVS, CDR2 FQNEAQ. V shed 6 bases and J 1 base; nucleotides not matched to a gene: 9. This CDR3 is built from 16 residues.

The rearrangement uses TRBV11-2 and TRBJ2-7; weak D call: TRBD2 (6 bases). Germline V gene lookup returns CDR1 SGHAT and CDR2 FQNNGV. The CDR3 covers 14 residues. V lost 4 bases to trimming and J lost 4 bases, with 14 bases between them. The CDR3 region has the DNA TGTGCCAGCAGCTCGGGACTCCGAGCGTACGAGCAGTACTTC. This encodes CASSSGLRAYEQYF.

Many counts were recorded for this clonotype. The chain carries TRBV15 and TRBJ1-1; D is perhaps TRBD1 (6 bases). The CDR3 covers 13 residues. Trimming removed 4 bases at V and 10 bases at J, with 16 bases between. Germline V lookup: CDR1 LNHNV, CDR2 YYDKDF (reference sequence). The CDR3 reads CATSTTTTGGAFF. The CDR3 DNA reads as TGTGCCACCAGCACAACAACGACAGGAGGAGCTTTCTTT. Variable domain in full (rest from reference TRBV15 and TRBJ1-1): DAMVIQNPRYQVTQFGKPVTLSCSQTLNHNVMYWYQQKSSQAPKLLFHYYDKDFNNEADTPDNFQSRRPNTSFCFLDIRSPGLGDTAMYLCATSTTTTGGAFFGQGTRLTVV.

Note on this clonotype: No DNA is shown, since the ends of the CDR3 on it are uncertain; the CDR3 is the one TCRdb lists. This chain's CDR3 is CASSSSGQGGYGYTF. The gene calls are TRBV25-1 and TRBJ1-2; the table's D call, TRBD1, has no DNA check behind it. The germline CDR1 and CDR2 sequences are MGHDK and SYGVNS. The CDR3 sequence runs 15 residues, both termini included.

This rearrangement joins TRBV29-1 to TRBJ2-2; tentatively, D is TRBD1 (5 bases). The V and J ends lost 8 bases and 5 bases respectively, with 9 bases between them. Germline V gene data show CDR1 as SQVTM and CDR2 as ANQGSEA. The CDR3 runs to 11 residues. The chain's CDR3 is CSSQGTGELFF. CDR3 coding DNA: TGCAGCTCCCAGGGTACCGGGGAGCTGTTTTTT.

This clonotype was recorded at least ten times. The CDR3 reads CASSLVGMNYGYTF. The CDR3 nucleotides read TGTGCCAGCAGCTTAGTCGGGATGAACTATGGCTACACCTTC. The chain has TRBV7-9 and TRBJ1-2; no clear D gene. The CDR3 loop spans 14 amino acids. Germline V gene sequence: CDR1 SEHNR, CDR2 FQNEAQ (reference sequence). Trimming pared 1 base from V and 2 bases from J, leaving 8 bases between.

To note about this clonotype: This may stem from a read error, because a much larger clone lies one nucleotide away. The CDR3 region is CGSTSWPEAFF. The CDR3 region has the DNA TGTGGCAGTACCTCCTGGCCTGAAGCTTTCTTT. The chain couples TRBV19 to TRBJ1-1; no definite D call. The germline gives CDR1 LNHDA, CDR2 SQIVND (reference sequence). The length of the CDR3 is 11 residues.

The V call is TRBV5-1, the J call TRBJ1-5; D unclear. From germline, CDR1 is SGHRS and CDR2 YFSETQ. V was shortened by 4 bases and J by 9 bases, with 14 bases between the two germline ends. This CDR3 is built from 13 residues. CDR3 nucleotide sequence: TGCGCCAGCAGCCTGACGACGGAGACGCCCCAGCATTTT. Translating it yields CASSLTTETPQHF. The full variable domain, in which reference TRBV5-1 and TRBJ1-5 provide the parts outside the CDR3, is KAGVTQTPRYLIKTRGQQVTLSCSPISGHRSVSWYQQTPGQGLQFLFEYFSETQRNKGNFPGRFSGRQFSNSRSEMNVSTLELGDSALYLCASSLTTETPQHFGDGTRLSIL.

The chain links TRBV9 to TRBJ2-5; 10 bases are shared with TRBD2. Germline V gene sequence: CDR1 SGDLS, CDR2 YYNGEE. V lost 2 bases, J lost 5 bases, and 6 bases stayed unmatched. The CDR3 has 15 residues. The CDR3 spells CASSVIAGGWETQYF. DNA for the CDR3: TGTGCCAGCAGCGTCATAGCGGGGGGCTGGGAGACCCAGTACTTC.

The rearrangement joins TRBV7-8 to TRBJ2-5; a possible D gene is TRBD1 (5 bases). The CDR3 totals 15 residues. The germline V gene encodes CDR1 SGHVS and CDR2 FQNEAQ. V was pared by 2 bases and J by 5 bases, with 15 bases between. As DNA, the CDR3 is TGTGCCAGCAGCTTACAGGGCCCCCTGGTTGAGACCCAGTACTTC. It yields the protein CASSLQGPLVETQYF.

The chain couples TRBV25-1 to TRBJ1-5, with 7 bases matching TRBD1. V was pared by 5 bases and J by 5 bases, with 12 bases of the junction left unmatched. The V gene's germline CDR1 is MGHDK and CDR2 SYGVNS. The length of the CDR3 is 16 residues. The CDR3 here is CASSFGPDRDHQPQHF. The CDR3 DNA is TGTGCCAGCAGTTTCGGCCCCGACAGGGACCATCAGCCCCAGCATTTT. The entire variable domain, with the rest obtained from reference TRBV25-1 and TRBJ1-5, is as follows: EADIYQTPRYLVIGTGKKITLECSQTMGHDKMYWYQQDPGMELHLIHYSYGVNSTEKGDLSSESTVSRIRTEHFPLTLESARPSHTSQYLCASSFGPDRDHQPQHFGDGTRLSIL.

CDR3 sequence reads: CASSSQNSYGYTF. CDR3 DNA sequence: TGTGCCAGCAGCTCGCAGAACAGCTATGGCTACACCTTC. The chain carries TRBV13 and TRBJ1-2; unclear D gene. Trimming cost V 4 bases and J 4 bases, with 10 bases left between them. The length of the CDR3 is 13 residues. Germline CDR1 is PRHDT and CDR2 is FYEKMQ (reference sequence).

As concerns this clonotype: The missing conserved phenylalanine or tryptophan at the end of this CDR3 makes a read error likely. In DNA form, the CDR3 reads TGTGCCAGCAGCCCCTCTGAGGAGGTGACCCAGTACGTC. Amino acids: CASSPSEEVTQYV. The chain carries TRBV7-6 and TRBJ2-5, with a weak D call TRBD2 (5 bases). Germline V lookup: CDR1 SGHVS, CDR2 FNYEAQ. Trimming shortened V by 5 bases and J by 7 bases, and 14 bases separated the two germline ends. CDR3 length: 13 residues.

The rearrangement uses TRBV2 and TRBJ1-5; D remains unclear. Germline assignment: CDR1 SNHLY and CDR2 FYNNEI. Trimming left V 7 bases short and J 0 bases short, with 10 bases between. This CDR3 comprises 14 residues. The CDR3 sequence: CASNGRVSNQPQHF. The CDR3 DNA follows: TGTGCCAGCAACGGGAGAGTTAGCAATCAGCCCCAGCATTTT.

This clonotype occurred many times. This rearrangement joins TRBV6-7 to TRBJ2-7; D perhaps matches TRBD1 (6 bases). TRBV6-7 is given ORF status, its function remaining uncertain. Trimming took 0 bases from V and 4 from J, leaving 28 bases between them. This CDR3 contains 20 residues. The CDR3: CASSYSGEPRQRVTGYEQYF. The CDR3 nucleotides read TGTGCCAGCAGTTACTCCGGGGAACCTCGTCAACGCGTTACAGGGTACGAGCAGTACTTC.

The genes are TRBV20-1 and TRBJ2-7, with 8 bases that match TRBD1. J was trimmed by 6 bases and V by 4 bases; bases with no gene match: 2. The CDR3 contains 11 residues. Germline loops: CDR1 DFQATT, CDR2 SNEGSKA (reference sequence). The CDR3 nucleotides are TGCAGTGCTAATACAGGGGGCGAGCAGTACTTC. Its protein is CSANTGGEQYF.

This clonotype was counted many times. The genes are TRBV20-1 and TRBJ1-1, with 9 nucleotides matching TRBD1. CDR1 DFQATT and CDR2 SNEGSKA come from the germline V gene (reference sequence). This CDR3 comprises 14 residues. The J segment lost 4 bases and the V segment lost 3 bases, leaving 6 bases of the junction unmatched. CDR3: CSARKTGGGTEAFF. As DNA, the CDR3 is TGCAGTGCTAGGAAGACAGGGGGAGGCACTGAAGCTTTCTTT.

The chain couples TRBV2 to TRBJ2-1; 12 nucleotides match TRBD2. V gave up 6 bases and J gave up 9 bases; unmatched junction bases: 6. The CDR3 is 14 amino acids. Germline V CDR1 and CDR2: SNHLY, FYNNEI. The CDR3 loop reads CASSPSGGAGEQFF. In DNA, the CDR3 is TGTGCCAGCAGCCCTAGCGGGGGGGCGGGTGAGCAGTTCTTC.

This clonotype has more than one count but fewer than ten. The chain is built from TRBV19 and TRBJ1-6; possibly TRBD1 for D (6 bases). Per germline, CDR1 LNHDA and CDR2 SQIVND (reference sequence). The V end was cut by 7 bases, the J end by 5 bases, with 12 bases between. The CDR3 loop spans 14 amino acids. In DNA form, the CDR3 reads TGTGCCAGTATGAGGACAGCCGATAATTCACCCCTCCACTTT. Protein sequence: CASMRTADNSPLHF.

This chain connects TRBV5-5 to TRBJ2-7; D is possibly TRBD1 (5 bases). The CDR3 runs 13 residues. Germline-derived CDR1 and CDR2 are SGHKS and YYEKEE (reference sequence). Trimming shortened V by 2 bases and J by 2 bases, and 8 bases separated the two germline ends. The CDR3 coding sequence is TGTGCCAGCAGCTTAGCCAGGGCCTACGAGCAGTACTTC. Translated, it gives CASSLARAYEQYF.

This clonotype has a count of ten or more. The chain carries TRBV14 and TRBJ1-2; TRBD1 agrees at 7 bases. CDR3 size: 11 residues. The germline V gene encodes CDR1 SGHDN and CDR2 FVKESK. V lost 6 bases, J lost 8 bases, and 3 bases stayed unmatched. The CDR3 protein is CASSTGDGYTF. The CDR3 coding sequence is TGTGCCAGCAGTACAGGGGACGGCTACACCTTC.

On this clonotype itself: This clone may be a read error of a much larger clone one base away. The chain carries TRBV7-3 and TRBJ2-2; D is possibly TRBD2 (6 bases). Germline CDR1 reads SGHTA; CDR2 reads FQGTGA. The CDR3 totals 14 residues. CDR3 loop: CASSFSGGTGGLFF. CDR3 sequence (DNA): TGTGCCAGCAGCTTTTCCGGAGGAACCGGGGGGCTGTTTTTT. Complete variable domain (other parts from reference TRBV7-3 and TRBJ2-2): GAGVSQTPSNKVTEKGKYVELRCDPISGHTALYWYRQSLGQGPEFLIYFQGTGAADDSGLPNDRFFAVRPEGSVSTLKIQRTERGDSAVYLCASSFSGGTGGLFFGEGSRLTVL.

Judged by abundance, this clonotype is medium-sized. The V and J genes are TRBV11-2 and TRBJ2-7, with TRBD1 identical over 7 bases. V shed 2 bases, J shed 0 bases, and the junction held 7 bases outside the gene matches. Looked up from germline, CDR1 is SGHAT and CDR2 is FQNNGV. The CDR3 sequence is 16 residues long. Written as DNA, the CDR3 is TGTGCCAGCAGCTTACTGTGGGACAGCAGCTCCTACGAGCAGTACTTC. This sequence encodes CASSLLWDSSSYEQYF.

The chain links TRBV12-3 or TRBV12-4 to TRBJ2-5; 9 bases are a match to TRBD2. Trimming cost V 6 bases and J 5 bases; bases outside gene matches: 4. The CDR3 contains 13 residues. In DNA, the CDR3 is TGTGCCAGCAGGCGGGGGGGAAAGGAGACCCAGTACTTC. Translated, it gives CASRRGGKETQYF.

There are many counts of this clonotype. The chain links TRBV28 to TRBJ1-3; 9 bases agree with TRBD1. J gave up 4 bases and V 6 bases, and 10 bases lay outside the gene matches. Germline CDR1 MDHEN, CDR2 SYDVKM. This CDR3 has 16 amino acids. CDR3 sequence: CASSPPGQGTGNTIYF. DNA for the CDR3: TGTGCCAGCAGCCCACCGGGACAGGGAACCGGAAACACCATATATTTT.

This clonotype came up a few times. The V and J genes are TRBV29-1 and TRBJ2-5, with a possible D match to TRBD2 (6 bases). The germline CDR1 and CDR2 sequences are SQVTM and ANQGSEA. With 3 bases removed from V and 5 bases from J, the gap between germline ends came to 13 bases. The length of the CDR3 is 13 residues. The CDR3 loop is CSVDWRGRETQYF. CDR3 nucleotides: TGCAGCGTTGATTGGAGGGGCCGGGAGACCCAGTACTTC.

This clonotype showed up many times. J is TRBJ1-1 and V is TRBV9; D is unclear. The V end lost 0 bases, the J end lost 4 bases, and 25 bases lay between the germline ends. The CDR3 is 19 amino acids. Looked up from germline, CDR1 is SGDLS and CDR2 is YYNGEE. The CDR3 region has the DNA TGTGCCAGCAGCGTAGCGGGTGTTGAGGGTACTAGGTATGGCACTGAAGCTTTCTTT. Translating gives CASSVAGVEGTRYGTEAFF.

This clonotype was recorded at least ten times. The CDR3: CASSLNSRAANTEAFF. The CDR3 DNA is TGTGCCAGCAGCTTAAATTCCAGGGCAGCGAACACTGAAGCTTTCTTT. The J gene is TRBJ1-1, the V gene TRBV7-3; perhaps TRBD1 as D (5 bases). CDR3 size: 16 residues. The V end lost 1 base, the J end lost 1 base, and 13 bases lay between the germline ends. The V gene's germline CDR1 is SGHTA and CDR2 FQGTGA.

This chain joins TRBV9 and TRBJ1-1; D call uncertain. The V gene's germline CDR1 is SGDLS and CDR2 YYNGEE. Trimming took off 4 bases at V and 5 bases at J, with 15 bases between the two ends. This CDR3 is built from 14 residues. CDR3 nucleotides: TGTGCCAGCAGCATAAATCTAGGTGGGACTGAAGCTTTCTTT. Residues: CASSINLGGTEAFF.

The chain recombines TRBV29-1 with TRBJ2-7, with 10 nucleotides matching TRBD1. Germline CDR1 SQVTM, CDR2 ANQGSEA. The CDR3 loop spans 14 amino acids. V lost 4 bases, J lost 2 bases, and 5 bases stayed unmatched. CDR3 nucleotides: TGCAGCGTTGGGGGACAGGGGAGGACCTACGAGCAGTACTTC. It is translated as CSVGGQGRTYEQYF.

The chain carries TRBV10-2 and TRBJ1-6, with 7 bases matching TRBD1. This CDR3 region has 14 residues. V was pared by 6 bases and J by 5 bases, with 4 bases of the junction left unmatched. CDR1 WSHSY and CDR2 SAAADI come from the germline V gene. In DNA, the CDR3 is TGCGCCAGCAGAATACAGGGGAATAATTCACCCCTCCACTTT. Protein: CASRIQGNNSPLHF.